What follows describes a single TCR beta chain. As processed by the authors: Researchers report that nucleated cell counts were estimated from reference gene primer amplification. Produced via immunoSEQ multiplex PCR; TCRdb's table is partial and in-frame only. V, J and clone size reflect that table, while D and trimming were determined from the DNA. The repertoire holds some 5,000 clones, around nine tenths seen once, with around 3% in the top ten. The data were taken from a study of blood T cell repertoires in COVID-19. At the level of the study: Acute and convalescent COVID-19 specimens originated in the United States, Italy and Spain. PBMCs, B-cell-depleted T cells, or T cells were the source of the cDNA or gDNA that made up the material.

Source material: peripheral blood. This clonotype was sampled from a woman older than 75 with acute or convalescent COVID-19.

CDR3 region: CASSLAGHEQFF. Written as DNA, the CDR3 is TGTGCCAGCAGCTTAGCAGGGCATGAGCAGTTCTTC. The genes are TRBV11-2 and TRBJ2-1; a possible D gene is TRBD1 (5 bases). V was cut by 1 base and J by 8 bases, with 6 bases left in between. The CDR3 covers 12 residues. The germline gives CDR1 SGHAT, CDR2 FQNNGV.